The rows below give T cell receptor beta chains drawn from one sample of a study of cytomegalovirus exposure and HLA in healthy donors. Sequencing was performed with immunoSEQ multiplex PCR; in TCRdb, only in-frame clones are kept and a portion is missing. This table has approximately 96,000 clones, over 65% appearing once. Input material: PBMCs. These receptors originate from a male donor in good health and CMV-seronegative. The CDR3 runs from the conserved cysteine through the conserved F or W. The D gene is left open where the match is weak. Clone sizes are given selectively: once, few, many, or a class where the clone is expanded.

V,J,size,D,CDR3,DNA
TRBV7-2,TRBJ2-7,.,TRBD1,CASSSRGFNSYEQYF,TGTGCCAGCAGCTCCAGGGGGTTCAACTCCTACGAGCAGTACTTC
TRBV25-1,TRBJ2-7,once,.,CASSVFYDGSDIKQYF,TGTGCCAGCAGTGTATTCTACGATGGGAGTGATATCAAGCAGTACTTC
TRBV7-9,TRBJ2-2,.,TRBD2,CASSFVAGVPGELFF,TGTGCCAGCAGCTTTGTAGCGGGAGTCCCCGGGGAGCTGTTTTTT
TRBV18,TRBJ1-4,.,.,CASSPPGGGLLFF,TGTGCCAGCTCACCACCGGGAGGGGGTTTACTGTTTTTT
TRBV6-4,TRBJ1-5,.,TRBD1,CASSRDRDQPQHF,TGTGCCAGCAGCCGGGACAGGGACCAGCCCCAGCATTTT
TRBV7-2,TRBJ1-2,few,.,CASSLAGGSSNYGYTF,TGTGCCAGCAGCTTAGCGGGAGGAAGCTCTAACTATGGCTACACCTTC
TRBV15,TRBJ2-1,.,TRBD2,CATSRDLAGGYNEQFF,TGTGCCACCAGCAGGGACCTAGCGGGAGGGTACAATGAGCAGTTCTTC
TRBV2,TRBJ2-7,medium-sized,TRBD2,CASRLGWEGPYEQYF,TGTGCCAGCAGGCTTGGTTGGGAGGGCCCCTACGAGCAGTACTTC
TRBV19,TRBJ2-3,.,TRBD2,CASSVGLAGGSTDTQYF,TGTGCCAGTAGTGTGGGTTTAGCGGGAGGGAGCACAGATACGCAGTATTTT
TRBV9,TRBJ2-3,.,.,CASSVGGGPTDTQYF,TGTGCCAGCAGCGTAGGAGGGGGACCTACAGATACGCAGTATTTT
TRBV19,TRBJ2-5,medium-sized,TRBD1,CASSPPRTGYWETQYF,TGTGCCAGTAGTCCGCCGAGGACAGGGTACTGGGAGACCCAGTACTTC
TRBV28,TRBJ1-4,.,.,CASSLSRTIGEKLFF,TGTGCCAGCAGTTTATCAAGGACAATAGGGGAAAAACTGTTTTTT
TRBV5-4,TRBJ2-7,.,TRBD1,CASSLVSGGREQYF,TGTGCCAGCAGCTTGGTCTCAGGGGGACGCGAGCAGTACTTC
TRBV9,TRBJ2-5,.,TRBD2,CASSDRLAGDPEETQYF,TGTGCCAGCAGCGACCGACTAGCGGGAGACCCAGAGGAGACCCAGTACTTC
TRBV28,TRBJ1-2,.,.,CASSLATGYGYTF,TGTGCCAGCAGTTTAGCCACGGGCTATGGCTACACCTTC
TRBV4-1,TRBJ1-1,few,.,CASSQGLDTEAFF,TGCGCCAGCAGCCAAGGACTTGACACTGAAGCTTTCTTT
TRBV7-2,TRBJ2-3,.,TRBD2,CASSLGLAGGHLDTQYF,TGTGCCAGCAGCCTCGGACTAGCGGGAGGGCACTTAGATACGCAGTATTTT
TRBV7-9,TRBJ1-2,.,.,CASSLGGAFYGYTF,TGTGCCAGCAGCTTGGGGGGGGCCTTCTATGGCTACACCTTC
TRBV27,TRBJ2-7,.,.,CASSLGQTYEQYF,TGTGCCAGCAGCCTGGGACAAACTTACGAGCAGTACTTC
TRBV27,TRBJ2-5,.,.,CASSPGGAKKTQYF,TGTGCCAGCAGTCCGGGCGGGGCGAAGAAGACCCAGTACTTC
TRBV6-1,TRBJ1-5,few,TRBD1,CASSFDRGYQPQHF,TGTGCCAGCAGTTTCGACAGGGGTTATCAGCCCCAGCATTTT
TRBV7-8,TRBJ2-7,.,.,CASSLELTGAYEQYF,TGTGCCAGCAGCTTAGAGCTGACAGGAGCCTACGAGCAGTACTTC
TRBV27,TRBJ2-7,.,.,CASSSPANNAYEQYF,TGTGCCAGCAGTTCCCCTGCGAATAACGCCTACGAGCAGTACTTC
TRBV7-6,TRBJ2-7,.,TRBD1,CASSLEGDRGYEQYF,TGTGCCAGCAGCTTAGAGGGCGACAGGGGCTACGAGCAGTACTTC
TRBV5-1,TRBJ2-7,.,TRBD1,CASSLPGGTGAEQYF,TGCGCCAGCAGCTTGCCTGGGGGGACAGGGGCCGAGCAGTACTTC
TRBV10-2,TRBJ1-1,.,TRBD1,CASSDGQGGTEAFF,TGCGCCAGCAGTGACGGACAGGGGGGGACTGAAGCTTTCTTT
TRBV5-1,TRBJ2-2,.,.,CASSAGITGELFF,TGCGCCAGCTCAGCAGGGATTACCGGGGAGCTGTTTTTT
TRBV6-1,TRBJ2-5,.,TRBD1,CASSEGWRGGRGETQYF,TGTGCCAGCAGTGAAGGTTGGAGAGGGGGCAGGGGTGAGACCCAGTACTTC
TRBV10-3,TRBJ2-5,.,TRBD2,CAISESGSGGSSPTRETQYF,TGTGCCATCAGTGAGTCTGGGTCCGGCGGGAGCTCCCCCACACGGGAGACCCAGTACTTC
TRBV9,TRBJ2-2,.,.,CASSPRETGELFF,TGTGCCAGCAGCCCACGGGAGACCGGGGAGCTGTTTTTT
TRBV2,TRBJ2-7,once,TRBD2,CASRLGTSGSGEQYF,TGTGCCAGCAGATTAGGGACTAGCGGGAGCGGCGAGCAGTACTTC
TRBV2,TRBJ1-1,.,.,CASSVSGLGTEAFF,TGTGCCAGCAGTGTTTCAGGGTTAGGCACTGAAGCTTTCTTT